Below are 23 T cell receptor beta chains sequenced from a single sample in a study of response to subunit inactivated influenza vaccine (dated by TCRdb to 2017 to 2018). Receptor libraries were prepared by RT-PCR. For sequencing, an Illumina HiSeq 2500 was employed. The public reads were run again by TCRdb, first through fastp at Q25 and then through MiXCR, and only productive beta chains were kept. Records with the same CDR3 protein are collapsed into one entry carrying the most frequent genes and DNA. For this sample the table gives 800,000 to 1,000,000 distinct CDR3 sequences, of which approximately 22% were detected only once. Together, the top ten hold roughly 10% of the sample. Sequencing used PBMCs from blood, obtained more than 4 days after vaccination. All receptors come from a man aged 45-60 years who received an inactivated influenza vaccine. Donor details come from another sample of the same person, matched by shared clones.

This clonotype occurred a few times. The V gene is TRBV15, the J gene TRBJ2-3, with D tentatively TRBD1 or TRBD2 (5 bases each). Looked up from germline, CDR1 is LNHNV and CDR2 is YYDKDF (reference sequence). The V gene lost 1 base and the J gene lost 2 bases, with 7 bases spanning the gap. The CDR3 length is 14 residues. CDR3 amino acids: CATSRAGTTDTQYF. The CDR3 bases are TGTGCCACCAGCAGAGCGGGGACCACAGATACGCAGTATTTT.

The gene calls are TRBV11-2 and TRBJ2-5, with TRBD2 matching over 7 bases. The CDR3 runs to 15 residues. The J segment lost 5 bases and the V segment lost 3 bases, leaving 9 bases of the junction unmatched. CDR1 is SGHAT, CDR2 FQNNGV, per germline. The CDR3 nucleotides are TGTGCCAGCAGCTTGGGAGGGGCGGTGGGGGAGACCCAGTACTTC. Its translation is CASSLGGAVGETQYF.

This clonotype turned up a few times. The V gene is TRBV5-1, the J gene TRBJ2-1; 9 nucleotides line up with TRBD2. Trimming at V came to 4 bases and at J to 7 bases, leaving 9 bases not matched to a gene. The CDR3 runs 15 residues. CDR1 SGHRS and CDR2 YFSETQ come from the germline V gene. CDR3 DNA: TGCGCCAGCAGCCCCTTAGCGGGAGTATCAAATGAGCAGTTCTTC. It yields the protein CASSPLAGVSNEQFF.

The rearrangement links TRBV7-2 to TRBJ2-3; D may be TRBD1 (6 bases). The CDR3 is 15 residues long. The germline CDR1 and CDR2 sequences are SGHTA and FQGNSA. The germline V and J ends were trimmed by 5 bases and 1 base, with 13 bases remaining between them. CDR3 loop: CASSRDRYGTDTQYF. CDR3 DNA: TGTGCCAGCAGCCGCGACAGGTACGGCACAGATACGCAGTATTTT.

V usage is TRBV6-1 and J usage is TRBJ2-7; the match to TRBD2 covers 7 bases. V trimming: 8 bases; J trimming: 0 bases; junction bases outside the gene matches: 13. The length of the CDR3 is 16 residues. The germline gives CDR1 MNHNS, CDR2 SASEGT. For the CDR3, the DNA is TGTGCCAGCGTACCAACCGGTAGCGGGCACTCCTACGAGCAGTACTTC. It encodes CASVPTGSGHSYEQYF.

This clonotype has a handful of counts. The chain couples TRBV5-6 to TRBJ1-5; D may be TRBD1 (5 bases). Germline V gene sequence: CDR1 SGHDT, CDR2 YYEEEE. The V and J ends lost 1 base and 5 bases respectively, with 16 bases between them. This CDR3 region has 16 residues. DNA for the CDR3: TGTGCCAGCAGCTTGTTTACCGCGCGAGGGGATCAGCCCCAGCATTTT. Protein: CASSLFTARGDQPQHF.

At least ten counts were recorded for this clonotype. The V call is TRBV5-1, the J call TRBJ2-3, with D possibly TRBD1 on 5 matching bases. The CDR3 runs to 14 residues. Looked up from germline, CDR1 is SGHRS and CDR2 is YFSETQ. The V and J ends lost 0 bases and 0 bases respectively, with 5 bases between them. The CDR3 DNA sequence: TGCGCCAGCAGCTTGGCAGGGAGCACAGATACGCAGTATTTT. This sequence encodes CASSLAGSTDTQYF.

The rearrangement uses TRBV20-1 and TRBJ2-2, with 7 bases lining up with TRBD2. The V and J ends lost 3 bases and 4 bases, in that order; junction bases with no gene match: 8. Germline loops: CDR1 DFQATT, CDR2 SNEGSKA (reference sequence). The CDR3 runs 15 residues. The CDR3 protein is CSARLSSGATGELFF. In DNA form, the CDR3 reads TGCAGTGCTAGGCTGTCTAGCGGAGCCACCGGGGAGCTGTTTTTT.

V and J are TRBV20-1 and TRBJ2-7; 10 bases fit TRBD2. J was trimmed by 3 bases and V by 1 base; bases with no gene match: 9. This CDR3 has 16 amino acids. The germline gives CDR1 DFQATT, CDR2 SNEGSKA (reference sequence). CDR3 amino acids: CSARAQRSGGIYEQYF. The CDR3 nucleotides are TGCAGTGCTAGAGCCCAGCGTAGCGGGGGGATCTACGAGCAGTACTTC.

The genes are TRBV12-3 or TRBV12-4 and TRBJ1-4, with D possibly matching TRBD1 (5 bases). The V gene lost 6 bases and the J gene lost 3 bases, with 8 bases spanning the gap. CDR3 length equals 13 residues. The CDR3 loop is CASRRGPNEKLFF. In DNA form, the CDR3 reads TGTGCCAGCAGGAGGGGCCCTAATGAAAAACTGTTTTTT.

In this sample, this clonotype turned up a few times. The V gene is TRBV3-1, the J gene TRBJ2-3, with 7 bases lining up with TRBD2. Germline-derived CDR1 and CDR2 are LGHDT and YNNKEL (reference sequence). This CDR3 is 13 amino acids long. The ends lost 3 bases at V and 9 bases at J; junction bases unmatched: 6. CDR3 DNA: TGTGCCAGCAGCCAGACCCCGGGAGGCACGCAGTATTTT. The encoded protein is CASSQTPGGTQYF.

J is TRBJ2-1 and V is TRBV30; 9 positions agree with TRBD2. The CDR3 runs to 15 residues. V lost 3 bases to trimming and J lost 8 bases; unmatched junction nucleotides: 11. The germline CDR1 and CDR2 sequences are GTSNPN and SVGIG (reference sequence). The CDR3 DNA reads TGTGCCTGGAGCCGCGGCGGGGGGGCGGGCTATGAGCAGTTCTTC. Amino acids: CAWSRGGGAGYEQFF.

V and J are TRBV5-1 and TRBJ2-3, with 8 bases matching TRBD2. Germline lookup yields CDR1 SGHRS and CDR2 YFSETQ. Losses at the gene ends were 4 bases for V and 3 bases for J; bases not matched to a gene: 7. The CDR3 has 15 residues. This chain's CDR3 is CASSTVTGGTDTQYF. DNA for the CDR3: TGCGCCAGCAGCACCGTAACGGGGGGGACAGATACGCAGTATTTT.

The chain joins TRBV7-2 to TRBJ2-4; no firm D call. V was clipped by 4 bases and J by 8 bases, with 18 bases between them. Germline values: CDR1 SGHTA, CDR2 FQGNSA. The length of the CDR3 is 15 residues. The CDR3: CASSSMFSIGDIQYF. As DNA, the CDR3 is TGTGCCAGCAGCTCAATGTTCTCCATAGGAGACATTCAGTACTTC.

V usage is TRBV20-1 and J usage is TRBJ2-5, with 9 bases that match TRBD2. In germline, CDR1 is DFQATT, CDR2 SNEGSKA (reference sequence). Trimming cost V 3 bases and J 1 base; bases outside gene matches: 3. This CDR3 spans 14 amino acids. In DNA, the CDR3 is TGCAGTGCTAGTCTAGCGGGGAGCCAAGAGACCCAGTACTTC. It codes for CSASLAGSQETQYF.

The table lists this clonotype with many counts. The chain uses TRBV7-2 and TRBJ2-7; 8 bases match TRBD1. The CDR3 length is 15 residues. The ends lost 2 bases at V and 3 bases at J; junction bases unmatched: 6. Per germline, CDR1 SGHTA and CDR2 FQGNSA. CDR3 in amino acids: CASSLQGANIYEQYF. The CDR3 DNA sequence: TGTGCCAGCAGCTTACAGGGGGCGAATATCTACGAGCAGTACTTC. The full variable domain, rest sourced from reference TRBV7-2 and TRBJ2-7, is GAGVSQSPSNKVTEKGKDVELRCDPISGHTALYWYRQSLGQGLEFLIYFQGNSAPDKSGLPSDRFSAERTGGSVSTLTIQRTQQEDSAVYLCASSLQGANIYEQYFGPGTRLTVT.

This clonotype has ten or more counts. CDR3 residues: CAISESFGNEQFF. The DNA of the CDR3 is TGTGCCATCAGTGAGTCTTTTGGGAATGAGCAGTTCTTC. The chain joins TRBV10-3 to TRBJ2-1, with D unresolved. V was clipped by 0 bases and J by 7 bases, with 7 bases between them. In germline, CDR1 is ENHRY, CDR2 SYGVKD. The CDR3 is 13 amino acids.

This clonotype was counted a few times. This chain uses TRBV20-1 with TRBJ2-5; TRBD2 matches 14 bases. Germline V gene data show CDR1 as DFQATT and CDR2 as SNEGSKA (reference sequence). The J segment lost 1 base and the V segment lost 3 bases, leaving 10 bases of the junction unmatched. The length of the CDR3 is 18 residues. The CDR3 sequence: CSARQGGLAGDFQETQYF. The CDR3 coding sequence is TGCAGTGCTAGGCAGGGGGGACTAGCGGGAGACTTCCAAGAGACCCAGTACTTC.

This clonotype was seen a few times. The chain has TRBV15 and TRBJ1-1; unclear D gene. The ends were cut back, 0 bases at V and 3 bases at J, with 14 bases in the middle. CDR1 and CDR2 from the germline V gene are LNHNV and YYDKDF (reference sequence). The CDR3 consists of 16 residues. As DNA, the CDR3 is TGTGCCACCAGCAGAGATCTTCGGGGATTAGACACTGAAGCTTTCTTT. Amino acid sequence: CATSRDLRGLDTEAFF.

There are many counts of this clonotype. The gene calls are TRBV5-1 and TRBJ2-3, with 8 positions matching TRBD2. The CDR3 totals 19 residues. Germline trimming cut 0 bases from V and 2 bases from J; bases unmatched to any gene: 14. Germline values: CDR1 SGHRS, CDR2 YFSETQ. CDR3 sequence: CASSLGLAMRPLHTDTQYF. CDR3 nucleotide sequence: TGCGCCAGCAGCTTGGGACTAGCGATGAGACCGCTACACACAGATACGCAGTATTTT.

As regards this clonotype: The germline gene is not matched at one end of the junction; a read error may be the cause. CDR3 nucleotides: TGCGCCACCAGTCAGGGGGACTATGGCTACACCTTC. It yields the protein CATSQGDYGYTF. J is TRBJ1-2 and V is TRBV10-2, with 7 bases matching TRBD1. The germline V gene has CDR1 WSHSY and CDR2 SAAADI. The CDR3 sequence is 12 residues long.

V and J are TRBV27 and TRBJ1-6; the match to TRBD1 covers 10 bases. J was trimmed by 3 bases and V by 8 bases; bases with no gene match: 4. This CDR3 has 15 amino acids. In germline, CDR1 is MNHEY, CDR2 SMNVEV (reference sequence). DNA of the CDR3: TGTGCCAGCGGGGGACAGGGGAACTATAATTCACCCCTCCACTTT. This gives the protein CASGGQGNYNSPLHF.

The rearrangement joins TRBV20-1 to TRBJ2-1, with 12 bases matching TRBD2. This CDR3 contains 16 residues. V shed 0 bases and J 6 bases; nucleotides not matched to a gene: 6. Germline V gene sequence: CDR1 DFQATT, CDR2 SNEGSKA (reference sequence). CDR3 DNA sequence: TGCAGTGCTAGAGAGCCTAGCGGGAGGGCCTCCAATGAGCAGTTCTTC. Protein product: CSAREPSGRASNEQFF.